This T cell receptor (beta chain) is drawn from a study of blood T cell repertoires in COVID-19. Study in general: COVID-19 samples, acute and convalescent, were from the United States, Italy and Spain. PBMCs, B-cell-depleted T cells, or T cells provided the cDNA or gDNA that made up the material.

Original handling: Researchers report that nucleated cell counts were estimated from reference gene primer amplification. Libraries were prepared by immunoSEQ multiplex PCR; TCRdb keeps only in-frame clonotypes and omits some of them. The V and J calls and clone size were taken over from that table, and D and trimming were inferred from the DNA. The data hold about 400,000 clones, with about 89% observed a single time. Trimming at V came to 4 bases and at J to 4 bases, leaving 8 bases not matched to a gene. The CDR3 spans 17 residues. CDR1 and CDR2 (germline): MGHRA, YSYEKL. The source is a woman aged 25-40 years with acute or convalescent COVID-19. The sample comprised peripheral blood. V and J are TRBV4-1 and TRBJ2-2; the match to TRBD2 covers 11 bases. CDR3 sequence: CASSPGLAVSVTGELFF. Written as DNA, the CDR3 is TGCGCCAGCAGCCCGGGACTAGCGGTTTCCGTCACCGGGGAGCTGTTTTTT.